This T cell receptor beta chain appears in the sequencing data of a study of blood T cell repertoires in COVID-19. Study information: The cDNA or gDNA used as material had been derived from T cells, B-cell-depleted T cells, or PBMCs.

The germline V gene encodes CDR1 MDHEN and CDR2 SYDVKM. The CDR3 spans 13 residues. The V and J ends lost 6 bases and 4 bases, in that order; junction bases with no gene match: 0. Original data processing: Amplification with reference gene primers provided the estimates of nucleated cell counts. This table comes from immunoSEQ multiplex PCR, and its TCRdb copy is limited to in-frame clones, with some not included. V and J calls and clone size come straight from that table; D and trimming were deduced from the DNA. Of fewer than 650,000 clones detected, about 89% appear once; the ten largest clones hold around 7.8%.

The sequence derives from a woman aged 45-65 years with COVID-19, enrolled during active disease. The genes are TRBV28 and TRBJ2-7; 13 bases match TRBD2. Sequencing was carried out using peripheral blood. CDR3 sequence: CASRLAGGYEQYF. The CDR3 DNA is TGTGCCAGCAGACTAGCGGGGGGGTACGAGCAGTACTTC. Filled out from reference TRBV28 and TRBJ2-7, the complete variable domain reads DVKVTQSSRYLVKRTGEKVFLECVQDMDHENMFWYRQDPGLGLRLIYFSYDVKMKEKGDIPEGYSVSREKKERFSLILESASTNQTSMYLCASRLAGGYEQYFGPGTRLTVT.